This T cell receptor (beta chain) was observed in a study of blood T cell repertoires in COVID-19 (dated by TCRdb to the early 2020s). Some background on the complete study: Samples from collaborators originated in the United States, Italy and Spain and spanned both the acute and convalescent phases of COVID-19. Where available, HLA class I and class II types were taken from metadata supplied by the sample provider and were not determined by assay-based typing. The sample metadata nearly always contained a de-identified subject ID, COVID-19 status, age in years and sex. The samples were drawn from two sources: the first 160 participants of the ongoing ImmuneRACE study, and 1,200 or so subjects contributed by 6 global collaborators. Subjects who had been exposed to COVID-19, were actively infected with it, or had recovered from it provided the deeply sampled blood TCRbeta repertoires that made up the dataset. The material from the prospective study consisted of cDNA or gDNA derived from T cells, B-cell-depleted T cells, or PBMCs. The repertoires were made available in a free public database intended to serve as a resource for research on the immune response to SARS-CoV-2. Study-wide conclusions, independent of this receptor: The quantity of clinical and demographic metadata differed by source and by participant and was supplied without curation.

TCRbeta CDR3 regions were amplified from genomic DNA using the immunoSEQ Assay, a bias-controlled multiplex PCR. As for the original processing: The number of nucleated cells in each sample was estimated by amplification of reference gene primers within the assay. To quantify the absolute abundance of each unique TCRbeta CDR3 rearrangement, sequence reads were collapsed and filtered. Productive Simpson clonality was computed per sample as the square root of Simpson's diversity index over productive rearrangements. TCRdb took over this immuneACCESS table, retaining in-frame rearrangements with V and J assigned. Such tables are incomplete; in checked studies, under half of the missing clones stem from an unresolved V gene, and the remainder is unexplained. Clone size and the V and J calls come from that table; the DNA yielded D and trimming. The sample has over 7,500 clones on record, approximately 78% of them singletons. Clones ranked in the top ten supply about a quarter of the sample.

Collaborating institutions collected whole blood in K2EDTA tubes following their own protocols. For TCRbeta analysis, collaborators shipped samples in one of three forms: frozen whole blood, isolated PBMCs, or DNA extracted from either of those sample types. Remarks on this clone: No antigen is known for it. No base quality information exists; no much larger clone differs at one position.

V and J are trimmed by 5 bases and 6 bases, and the gene matches miss 15 bases of the junction. Looking up the germline V gene yields CDR1 MDHEN and CDR2 SYDVKM. The CDR3 measures 17 amino acids from cysteine to phenylalanine. Left in the record is the CDR3 DNA by itself, 51 bases read in frame from the first base. The sequence derives from a man in his 60s with active COVID-19. The chain joins TRBV28 to TRBJ2-1, with 8 bases aligning to TRBD2. Sequenced input: peripheral blood. The CDR3 amino acid sequence is: CASSPNVGLAGGNEQFF. Read as DNA, the sequence is TGTGCCAGCAGTCCCAACGTCGGTCTGGCGGGGGGCAATGAGCAGTTCTTC. The full variable domain, with segments outside the CDR3 supplied by the reference TRBV28 and TRBJ2-1 proteins, appears as DVKVTQSSRYLVKRTGEKVFLECVQDMDHENMFWYRQDPGLGLRLIYFSYDVKMKEKGDIPEGYSVSREKKERFSLILESASTNQTSMYLCASSPNVGLAGGNEQFFGPGTRLTVL.